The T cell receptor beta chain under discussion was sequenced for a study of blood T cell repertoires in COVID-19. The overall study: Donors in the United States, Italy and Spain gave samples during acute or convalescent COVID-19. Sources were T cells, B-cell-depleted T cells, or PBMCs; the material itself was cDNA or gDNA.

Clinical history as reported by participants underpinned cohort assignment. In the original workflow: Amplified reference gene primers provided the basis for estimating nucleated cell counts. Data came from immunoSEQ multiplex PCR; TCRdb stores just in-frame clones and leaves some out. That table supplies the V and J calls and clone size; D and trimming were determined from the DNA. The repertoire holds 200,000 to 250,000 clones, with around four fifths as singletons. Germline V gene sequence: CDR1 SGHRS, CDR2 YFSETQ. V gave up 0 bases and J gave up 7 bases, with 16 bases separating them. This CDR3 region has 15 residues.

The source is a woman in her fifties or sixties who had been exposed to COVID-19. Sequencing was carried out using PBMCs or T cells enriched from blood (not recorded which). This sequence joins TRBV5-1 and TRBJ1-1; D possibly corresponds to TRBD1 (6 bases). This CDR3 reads CASSLEAGGAGEAFF. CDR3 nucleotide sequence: TGCGCCAGCAGCTTGGAGGCTGGGGGGGCAGGTGAAGCTTTCTTT.